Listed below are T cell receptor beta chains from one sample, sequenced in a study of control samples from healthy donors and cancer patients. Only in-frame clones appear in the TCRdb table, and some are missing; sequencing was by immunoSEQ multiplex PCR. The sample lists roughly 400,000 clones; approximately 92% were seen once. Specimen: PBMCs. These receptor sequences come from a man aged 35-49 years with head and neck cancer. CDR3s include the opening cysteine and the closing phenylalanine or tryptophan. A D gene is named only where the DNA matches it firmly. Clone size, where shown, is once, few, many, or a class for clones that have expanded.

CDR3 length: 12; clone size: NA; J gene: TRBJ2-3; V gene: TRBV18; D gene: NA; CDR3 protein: CASSPIEDTQYF; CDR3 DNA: TGTGCCAGCTCCCCGATTGAGGATACGCAGTATTTT
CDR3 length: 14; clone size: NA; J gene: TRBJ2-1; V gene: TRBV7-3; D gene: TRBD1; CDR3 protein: CASSPTGGADEQFF; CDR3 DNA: TGTGCCAGCAGTCCTACAGGGGGCGCGGATGAGCAGTTCTTC
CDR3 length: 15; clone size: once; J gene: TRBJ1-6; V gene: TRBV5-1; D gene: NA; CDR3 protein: CASSSEPGQRSPLHF; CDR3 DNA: TGCGCCAGCAGCTCCGAACCGGGACAACGGTCACCCCTCCACTTT
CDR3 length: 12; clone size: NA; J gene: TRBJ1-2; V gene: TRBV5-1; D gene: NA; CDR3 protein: CASSRGDYGYTF; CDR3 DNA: TGCGCCAGCAGCAGGGGTGACTATGGCTACACCTTC
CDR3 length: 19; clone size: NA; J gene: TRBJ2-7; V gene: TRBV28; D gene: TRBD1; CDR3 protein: CASSFPGTGRYPARYEQYF; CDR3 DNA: TGTGCCAGCAGTTTCCCGGGGACAGGGAGATACCCCGCTCGATACGAGCAGTACTTC
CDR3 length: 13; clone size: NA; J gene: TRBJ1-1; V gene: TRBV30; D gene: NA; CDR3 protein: CAWSLRVAAEAFF; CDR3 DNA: TGTGCCTGGAGTTTGAGGGTTGCGGCTGAAGCTTTCTTT
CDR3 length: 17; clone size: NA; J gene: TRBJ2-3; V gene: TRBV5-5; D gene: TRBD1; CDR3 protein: CASSVLPTGASTDTQYF; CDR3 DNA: TGTGCCAGCAGCGTCCTTCCTACAGGGGCCAGCACAGATACGCAGTATTTT
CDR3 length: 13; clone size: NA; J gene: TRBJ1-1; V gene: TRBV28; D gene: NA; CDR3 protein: CASRTPGGAEAFF; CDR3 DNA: TGTGCCAGCAGAACCCCCGGGGGAGCTGAAGCTTTCTTT
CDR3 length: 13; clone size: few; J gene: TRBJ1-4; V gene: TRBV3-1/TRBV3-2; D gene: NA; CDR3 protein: CASSPGLGEKLFF; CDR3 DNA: TGTGCCAGCAGCCCGGGGTTGGGTGAAAAACTGTTTTTT
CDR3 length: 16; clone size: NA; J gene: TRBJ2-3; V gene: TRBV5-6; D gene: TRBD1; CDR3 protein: CASSLRTGEFADTQYF; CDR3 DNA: TGTGCCAGCAGCCTGAGAACAGGGGAGTTTGCAGATACGCAGTATTTT
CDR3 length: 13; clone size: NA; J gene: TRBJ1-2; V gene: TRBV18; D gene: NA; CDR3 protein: CASSPSLAEGYTF; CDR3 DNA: TGTGCCAGCTCACCATCACTGGCGGAGGGCTACACCTTC
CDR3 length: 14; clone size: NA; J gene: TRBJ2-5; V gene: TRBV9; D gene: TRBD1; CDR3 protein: CASSAGTAQETQYF; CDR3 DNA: TGTGCCAGCAGCGCCGGGACAGCCCAAGAGACCCAGTACTTC
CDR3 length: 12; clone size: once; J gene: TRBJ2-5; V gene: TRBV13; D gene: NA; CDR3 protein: CASSRLEETQYF; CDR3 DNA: TGTGCCAGCAGCCGACTAGAAGAGACCCAGTACTTC
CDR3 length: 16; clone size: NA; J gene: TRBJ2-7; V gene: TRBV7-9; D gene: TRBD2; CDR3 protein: CASSEITGLAGYEQYF; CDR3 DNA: TGTGCCAGCAGCGAAATAACGGGACTAGCGGGCTACGAGCAGTACTTC
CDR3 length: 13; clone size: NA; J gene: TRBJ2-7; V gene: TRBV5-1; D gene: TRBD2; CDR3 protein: CAQASLAGNEQYF; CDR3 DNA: TGCGCTCAAGCTTCCCTAGCGGGGAACGAGCAGTACTTC
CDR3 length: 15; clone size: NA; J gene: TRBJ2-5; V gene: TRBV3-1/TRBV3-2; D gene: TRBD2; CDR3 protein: CASSLTPAGAETQYF; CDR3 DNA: TGTGCCAGCAGCCTCACACCAGCGGGAGCAGAGACCCAGTACTTC
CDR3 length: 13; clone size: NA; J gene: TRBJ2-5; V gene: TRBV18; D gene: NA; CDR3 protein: CASSPPGEETQYF; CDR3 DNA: TGTGCCAGCTCACCTCCAGGGGAAGAGACCCAGTACTTC
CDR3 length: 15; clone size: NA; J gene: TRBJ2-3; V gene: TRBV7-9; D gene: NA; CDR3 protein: CASSGGDSPTDTQYF; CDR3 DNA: TGTGCCAGCAGCGGTGGGGACTCCCCCACAGATACGCAGTATTTT
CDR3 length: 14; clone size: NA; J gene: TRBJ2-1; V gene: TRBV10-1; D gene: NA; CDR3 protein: CASSQAPGADEQFF; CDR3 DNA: TGCGCCAGCAGTCAGGCCCCGGGGGCGGATGAGCAGTTCTTC
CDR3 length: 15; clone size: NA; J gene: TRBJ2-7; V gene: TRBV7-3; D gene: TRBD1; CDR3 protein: CASSLAPGQGYEQYF; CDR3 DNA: TGTGCCAGCAGCTTAGCTCCGGGACAGGGCTACGAGCAGTACTTC
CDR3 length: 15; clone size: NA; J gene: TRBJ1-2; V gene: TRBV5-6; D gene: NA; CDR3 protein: CASSADDLFLLGYTF; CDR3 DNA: TGTGCCAGCAGCGCGGACGACCTATTCCTACTTGGCTACACCTTC
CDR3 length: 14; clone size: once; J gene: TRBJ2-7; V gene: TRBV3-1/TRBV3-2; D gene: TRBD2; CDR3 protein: CASSPIRLAGEQYF; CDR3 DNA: TGTGCCAGCAGCCCAATCCGACTAGCCGGCGAGCAGTACTTC
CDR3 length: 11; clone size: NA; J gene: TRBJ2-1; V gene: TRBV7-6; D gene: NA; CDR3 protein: CASSSRTEQFF; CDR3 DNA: TGTGCCAGCAGCTCTCGGACGGAGCAGTTCTTC
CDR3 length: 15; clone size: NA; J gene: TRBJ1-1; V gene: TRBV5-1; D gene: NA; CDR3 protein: CASSSFWTKNTEAFF; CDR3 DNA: TGCGCCAGCAGCTCCTTTTGGACAAAGAACACTGAAGCTTTCTTT
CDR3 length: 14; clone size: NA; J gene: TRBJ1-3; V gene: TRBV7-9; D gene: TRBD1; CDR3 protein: CASRLQGTGNTIYF; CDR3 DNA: TGTGCCAGCAGGCTACAGGGGACTGGAAACACCATATATTTT
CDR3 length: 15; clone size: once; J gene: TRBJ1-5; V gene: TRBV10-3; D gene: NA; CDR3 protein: CAISGSREGDQPQHF; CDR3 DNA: TGTGCCATCAGTGGGTCGCGAGAAGGGGATCAGCCCCAGCATTTT
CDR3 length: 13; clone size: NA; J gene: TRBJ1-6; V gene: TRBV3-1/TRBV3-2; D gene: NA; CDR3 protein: CASSQVTRGPLHF; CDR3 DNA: TGTGCCAGCAGCCAAGTTACCCGAGGACCCCTCCACTTT
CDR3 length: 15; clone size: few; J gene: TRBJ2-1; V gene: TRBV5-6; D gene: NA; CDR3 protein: CASSLEFSSYNEQFF; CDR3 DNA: TGTGCCAGCAGCTTGGAATTTAGCTCCTACAATGAGCAGTTCTTC
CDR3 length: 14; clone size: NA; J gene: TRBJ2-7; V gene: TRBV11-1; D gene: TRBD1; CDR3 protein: CASRPRDRSYEQYF; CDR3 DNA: TGTGCCAGCAGACCCCGGGACAGGAGCTACGAGCAGTACTTC
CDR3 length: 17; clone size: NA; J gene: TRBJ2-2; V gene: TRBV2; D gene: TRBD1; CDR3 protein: CASSERTGGRNTGELFF; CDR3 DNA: TGTGCCAGCAGTGAAAGGACAGGGGGACGGAACACCGGGGAGCTGTTTTTT
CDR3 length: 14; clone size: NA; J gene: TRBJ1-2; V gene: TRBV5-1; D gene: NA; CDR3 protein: CASSATLGDYGYTF; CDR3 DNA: TGCGCCAGCAGCGCCACTCTTGGGGACTATGGCTACACCTTC
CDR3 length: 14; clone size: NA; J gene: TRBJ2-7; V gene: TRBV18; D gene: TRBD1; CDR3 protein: CASSPGQDPYEQYF; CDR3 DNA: TGTGCCAGCTCACCGGGACAGGATCCCTACGAGCAGTACTTC
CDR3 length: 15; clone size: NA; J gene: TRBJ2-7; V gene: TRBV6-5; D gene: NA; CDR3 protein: CASSPGAEGPYEQYF; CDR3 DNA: TGTGCCAGCAGTCCCGGGGCGGAGGGCCCCTACGAGCAGTACTTC
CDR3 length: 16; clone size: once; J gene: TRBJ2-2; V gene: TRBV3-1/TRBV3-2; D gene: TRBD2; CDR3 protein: CASSPGLAGGRGELFF; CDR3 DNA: TGTGCCAGCTCCCCGGGACTAGCGGGGGGACGAGGGGAGCTGTTTTTT
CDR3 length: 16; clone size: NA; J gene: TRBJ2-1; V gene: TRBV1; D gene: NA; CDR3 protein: CTSSQWGTSSYNEQFF; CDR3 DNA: TGCACCAGCAGCCAATGGGGGACGAGCTCCTACAATGAGCAGTTCTTC
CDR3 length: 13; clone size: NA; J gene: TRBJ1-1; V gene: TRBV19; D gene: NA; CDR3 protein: CASSIQRNTEAFF; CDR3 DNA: TGTGCCAGTAGTATTCAGAGGAACACTGAAGCTTTCTTT
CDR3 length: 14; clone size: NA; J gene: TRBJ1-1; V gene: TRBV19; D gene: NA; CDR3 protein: CASSIQRYYTEAFF; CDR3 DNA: TGTGCCAGTAGTATCCAGCGGTACTACACTGAAGCTTTCTTT
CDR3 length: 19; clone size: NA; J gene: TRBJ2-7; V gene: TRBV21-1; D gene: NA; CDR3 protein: CASSKFWVLRDRGIAEQYF; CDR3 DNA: TGTGCCAGCAGCAAATTTTGGGTATTGCGGGACAGGGGTATCGCCGAGCAGTACTTC
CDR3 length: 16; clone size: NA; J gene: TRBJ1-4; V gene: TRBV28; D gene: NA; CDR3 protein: CASSFGRGRRNEKLFF; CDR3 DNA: TGTGCCAGCAGTTTTGGCCGGGGGCGGCGTAATGAAAAACTGTTTTTT
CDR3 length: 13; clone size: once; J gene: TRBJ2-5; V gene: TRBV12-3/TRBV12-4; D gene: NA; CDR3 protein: CASSLQGRETQYF; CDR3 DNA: TGTGCCAGCAGTTTACAGGGGCGAGAGACCCAGTACTTC
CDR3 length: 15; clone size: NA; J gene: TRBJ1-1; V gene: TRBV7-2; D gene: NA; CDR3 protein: CASSLLGEMNTEAFF; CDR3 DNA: TGTGCCAGCAGCCTTCTGGGGGAAATGAACACTGAAGCTTTCTTT
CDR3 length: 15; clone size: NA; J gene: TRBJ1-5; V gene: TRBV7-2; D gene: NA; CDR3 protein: CASSLLGASDQPQHF; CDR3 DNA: TGTGCCAGCAGCTTACTGGGGGCGTCTGATCAGCCCCAGCATTTT
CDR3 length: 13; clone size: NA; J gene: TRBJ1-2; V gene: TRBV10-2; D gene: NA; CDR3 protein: CASSESKILSYTF; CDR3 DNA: TGCGCCAGCAGTGAGTCGAAAATCTTAAGCTACACCTTC
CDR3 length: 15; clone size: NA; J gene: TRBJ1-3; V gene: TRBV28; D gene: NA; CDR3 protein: CTSSLNRASGNTIYF; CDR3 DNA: TGTACCAGCAGTTTAAACAGGGCCTCTGGAAACACCATATATTTT
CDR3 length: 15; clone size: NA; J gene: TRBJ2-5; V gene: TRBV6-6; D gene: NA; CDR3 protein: CASTLRMGAGETQYF; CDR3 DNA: TGTGCCAGCACTCTGAGGATGGGGGCCGGGGAGACCCAGTACTTC
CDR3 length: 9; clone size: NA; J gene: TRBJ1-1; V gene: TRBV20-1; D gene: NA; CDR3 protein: CSASPDRQF; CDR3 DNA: TGCAGTGCCAGCCCCGACCGGCAGTTT
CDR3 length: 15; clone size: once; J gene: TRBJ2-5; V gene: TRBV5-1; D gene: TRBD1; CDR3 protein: CASSAGQGFGETQYF; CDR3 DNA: TGCGCCAGCAGCGCGGGACAGGGGTTCGGGGAGACCCAGTACTTC
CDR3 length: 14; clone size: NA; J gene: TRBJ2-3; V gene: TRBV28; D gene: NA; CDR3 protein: CASSPGRSTDTQYF; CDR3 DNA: TGTGCCAGCAGTCCGGGACGGAGCACAGATACGCAGTATTTT
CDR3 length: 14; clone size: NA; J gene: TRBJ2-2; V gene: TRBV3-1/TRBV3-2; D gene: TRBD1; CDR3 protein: CASIGTGGSGELFF; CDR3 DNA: TGTGCCAGCATCGGGACAGGGGGTAGCGGGGAGCTGTTTTTT
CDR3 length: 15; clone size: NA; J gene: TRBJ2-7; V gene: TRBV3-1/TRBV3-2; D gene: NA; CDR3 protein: CASSQDRDLSYEQYF; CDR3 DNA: TGTGCCAGCAGCCAAGACAGGGACTTATCCTACGAGCAGTACTTC
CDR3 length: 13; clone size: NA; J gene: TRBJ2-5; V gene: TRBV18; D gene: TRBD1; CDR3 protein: CASHTGVQETQYF; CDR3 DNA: TGTGCCAGCCATACAGGGGTTCAAGAGACCCAGTACTTC
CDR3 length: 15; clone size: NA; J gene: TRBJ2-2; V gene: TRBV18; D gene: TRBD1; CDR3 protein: CASSLQGGDTGELFF; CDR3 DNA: TGTGCCAGCTCACTCCAAGGGGGCGACACCGGGGAGCTGTTTTTT
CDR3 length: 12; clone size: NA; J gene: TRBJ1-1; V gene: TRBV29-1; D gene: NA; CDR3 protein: CSARGQYTEAFF; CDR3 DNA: TGCAGCGCGAGGGGCCAGTACACTGAAGCTTTCTTT